A single sample is the source of the 26 T cell receptor beta chains below, sequenced in a study of OX40 agonist ivuxolimab in advanced cancers. Assay: immunoSEQ multiplex PCR; the TCRdb copy retains only in-frame clones and omits some. The sample lists about 66,000 clones, around 83% occurring once. This material consisted of CD4+ or CD8+ T cells sorted from blood, taken in a trial of the OX40 agonist ivuxolimab. The receptors come from an adult with an advanced solid tumor such as melanoma, head and neck, liver or kidney cancer.

This clone has a handful of counts. The chain has TRBV28 and TRBJ2-3; D might be TRBD1 or TRBD2, each matching 7 bases. V was shortened by 10 bases and J by 4 bases, with 15 bases between the two germline ends. Germline CDR1 is MDHEN and CDR2 is SYDVKM. This CDR3 is built from 13 residues. CDR3 residues: CAIPGGGADTQYF. Written as DNA, the CDR3 is TGTGCCATACCAGGGGGAGGGGCAGATACGCAGTATTTT.

The CDR3 sequence: CASSPQTGNGYTF. CDR3 sequence (DNA): TGTGCCAGCAGCCCCCAGACAGGGAATGGCTACACCTTC. The chain is built from TRBV4-2 and TRBJ1-2, with TRBD1 identical over 7 bases. V shed 4 bases and J 6 bases; nucleotides not matched to a gene: 5. This CDR3 has 13 amino acids. The germline CDR1 and CDR2 sequences are LGHNA and YNFKEQ.

The gene calls are TRBV28 and TRBJ1-4; D perhaps matches TRBD1 (5 bases). This CDR3 contains 14 residues. Trimming removed 4 bases at V and 7 bases at J, with 13 bases between. CDR1 and CDR2 from the germline V gene are MDHEN and SYDVKM. The DNA for the CDR3 is TGTGCCAGCAGTTCCCTTCAGGGAGGTGAAAAACTGTTTTTT. Translation: CASSSLQGGEKLFF.

In this sample, this clone turned up once. This sequence joins TRBV5-6 and TRBJ1-2; 9 positions match TRBD1. This CDR3 contains 15 residues. Germline V CDR1 and CDR2: SGHDT, YYEEEE. V lost 2 bases, J lost 2 bases, and 4 bases stayed unmatched. CDR3 protein: CASSFGDRVNYGYTF. As DNA, the CDR3 is TGTGCCAGCAGCTTTGGGGACAGGGTAAACTATGGCTACACCTTC. The full variable domain, rest sourced from reference TRBV5-6 and TRBJ1-2, is DAGVTQSPTHLIKTRGQQVTLRCSPKSGHDTVSWYQQALGQGPQFIFQYYEEEERQRGNFPDRFSGHQFPNYSSELNVNALLLGDSALYLCASSFGDRVNYGYTFGSGTRLTVV.

The chain couples TRBV30 to TRBJ1-2; tentatively, D is TRBD1 (6 bases). The CDR3 has 12 residues. Trimming took 3 bases from V and 9 from J, leaving 14 bases between them. Germline V gene sequence: CDR1 GTSNPN, CDR2 SVGIG (reference sequence). DNA of the CDR3: TGTGCCTGGAGCGCACAGGGTTTTAGCTACACCTTC. It translates to CAWSAQGFSYTF.

The chain links TRBV2 to TRBJ2-1, with 11 bases matching TRBD2. Trimming took 6 bases from V and 4 from J; bases not matched to a gene: 2. CDR3 length equals 14 residues. Germline values: CDR1 SNHLY, CDR2 FYNNEI. CDR3: CASRGLAVYNEQFF. The CDR3, as DNA: TGTGCCAGCAGGGGACTAGCGGTGTACAATGAGCAGTTCTTC.

The chain is built from TRBV5-1 and TRBJ2-7; 10 bases are a match to TRBD2. V lost 4 bases and J lost 4; bases outside the gene matches: 8. The CDR3 is 15 residues long. The germline CDR1 and CDR2 sequences are SGHRS and YFSETQ. CDR3 residues: CASSIASGSGYEQYF. The CDR3 bases are TGCGCCAGCAGCATCGCTAGCGGGAGTGGTTACGAGCAGTACTTC.

The chain has TRBV7-2 and TRBJ2-2, with D perhaps matching TRBD1 (5 bases). The CDR3 runs 15 residues. CDR1 and CDR2 from the germline V gene are SGHTA and FQGNSA. Between the trimmed V and J ends, which lost 5 bases and 5 bases, there was a span of 15 bases. CDR3 protein: CASSQGRGRTGELFF. CDR3 coding DNA: TGTGCCAGCAGCCAGGGTAGGGGTAGGACCGGGGAGCTGTTTTTT.

The chain couples TRBV11-3 to TRBJ2-7; TRBD2 aligns across 15 bases. Germline lookup yields CDR1 SGHNT and CDR2 YENEEA. Germline trimming cut 3 bases from V and 1 base from J; bases unmatched to any gene: 13. CDR3 length equals 20 residues. This CDR3 reads CASSLILRSGLAGGSYEQYF. DNA for the CDR3: TGTGCCAGCAGCTTGATCCTGCGGTCGGGACTAGCGGGAGGATCCTACGAGCAGTACTTC.

This chain uses TRBV7-6 with TRBJ2-7, with 14 bases matching TRBD2. CDR1 SGHVS and CDR2 FNYEAQ come from the germline V gene. V shed 5 bases and J 7 bases; nucleotides not matched to a gene: 13. The CDR3 is 17 residues long. The CDR3 coding sequence is TGTGCCAGCAGCCCCTGGGGACTAGCGGGAGTAGGGGGAGAGCAGTACTTC. As protein: CASSPWGLAGVGGEQYF.

The rearrangement joins TRBV4-1 to TRBJ2-3; 9 positions agree with TRBD2. The junction had 8 bases not matched to a gene; V was cut back by 2 bases and J by 2 bases. The CDR3 has 17 residues. The germline V gene encodes CDR1 MGHRA and CDR2 YSYEKL. The CDR3 region is CASSQRGLAGNTDTQYF. The CDR3 nucleotides are TGCGCCAGCAGCCAAAGAGGTCTAGCGGGAAACACAGATACGCAGTATTTT.

The DNA of the CDR3 is TGTGCCAGTACCAAGACTAGCGGGCTAGAGACCCAGTACTTC. Amino acid sequence: CASTKTSGLETQYF. The V call is TRBV19, the J call TRBJ2-5, with TRBD2 matching over 10 bases. Germline V gene lookup returns CDR1 LNHDA and CDR2 SQIVND (reference sequence). The J segment lost 4 bases and the V segment lost 7 bases, leaving 6 bases of the junction unmatched. This CDR3 is 14 amino acids long.

This rearrangement joins TRBV7-2 to TRBJ1-1; no reliable D call. The germline CDR1 and CDR2 sequences are SGHTA and FQGNSA. This CDR3 comprises 14 residues. Trimming removed 2 bases at V and 5 bases at J, with 12 bases between. CDR3: CASSLFLQGTEAFF. The CDR3 nucleotides are TGTGCCAGCAGCTTATTTCTACAAGGGACTGAAGCTTTCTTT.

This clone turned up a few times. V and J are TRBV5-4 and TRBJ2-3; D not certain. The CDR3 loop spans 15 amino acids. Germline V gene data show CDR1 as SGHNT and CDR2 as YYREEE (reference sequence). V lost 0 bases, J lost 0 bases, and 8 bases lay in between. The chain's CDR3 is CASSLVVSSTDTQYF. CDR3 DNA: TGTGCCAGCAGCTTGGTGGTCTCTAGCACAGATACGCAGTATTTT.

This chain uses TRBV7-2 with TRBJ2-7; TRBD2 matches 8 bases. This CDR3 contains 16 residues. With 4 bases clipped from V and 3 bases from J, the junction kept 11 bases outside the gene matches. Germline CDR1 SGHTA, CDR2 FQGNSA. The CDR3 region is CASSSYLTSGLYEQYF. CDR3 sequence (DNA): TGTGCCAGCAGCTCTTATCTAACTAGCGGACTCTACGAGCAGTACTTC.

This clone was counted only a few times. The chain recombines TRBV19 with TRBJ2-3; possibly TRBD1 or TRBD2 for D (6 bases each). V dropped 7 bases and J dropped 1 base, with 15 bases sitting between them. The CDR3 contains 15 residues. Germline V gene lookup returns CDR1 LNHDA and CDR2 SQIVND (reference sequence). The CDR3 reads CASTLRGVGTDTQYF. In nucleotides, the CDR3 is TGTGCCAGTACCTTGAGGGGGGTTGGCACAGATACGCAGTATTTT. Filled out from reference TRBV19 and TRBJ2-3, the complete variable domain reads DGGITQSPKYLFRKEGQNVTLSCEQNLNHDAMYWYRQDPGQGLRLIYYSQIVNDFQKGDIAEGYSVSREKKESFPLTVTSAQKNPTAFYLCASTLRGVGTDTQYFGPGTRLTVL.

The gene calls are TRBV19 and TRBJ1-1, with D unresolved. In germline, CDR1 is LNHDA, CDR2 SQIVND (reference sequence). CDR3 size: 14 residues. V lost 0 bases and J 3 bases, leaving 8 bases between the germline ends. The CDR3 DNA reads TGTGCCAGTAGTATAGAGTCTCAGGACACTGAAGCTTTCTTT. Amino acids: CASSIESQDTEAFF. Using reference TRBV19 and TRBJ1-1 for the parts outside the CDR3, the full variable domain is DGGITQSPKYLFRKEGQNVTLSCEQNLNHDAMYWYRQDPGQGLRLIYYSQIVNDFQKGDIAEGYSVSREKKESFPLTVTSAQKNPTAFYLCASSIESQDTEAFFGQGTRLTVV.

The chain is built from TRBV2 and TRBJ1-4, with TRBD1 identical over 8 bases. The germline gives CDR1 SNHLY, CDR2 FYNNEI. The junction had 11 bases not matched to a gene; V was cut back by 4 bases and J by 10 bases. CDR3 size: 15 residues. CDR3 loop: CASSARQGLSGKLFF. CDR3 sequence (DNA): TGTGCCAGCAGTGCCCGACAGGGGCTCTCTGGAAAACTGTTTTTT.

The V gene is TRBV5-1, the J gene TRBJ2-3; 13 bases match TRBD2. The CDR3 has 18 amino acids. V dropped 4 bases and J dropped 5; count of bases not matched to a gene: 13. The germline V gene encodes CDR1 SGHRS and CDR2 YFSETQ. CDR3 residues: CASSLAPYRLAGGDTQYF. CDR3 bases: TGCGCCAGCAGCCTCGCACCTTACCGACTAGCGGGAGGAGATACGCAGTATTTT. The variable domain in full, completed from reference TRBV5-1 and TRBJ2-3, reads KAGVTQTPRYLIKTRGQQVTLSCSPISGHRSVSWYQQTPGQGLQFLFEYFSETQRNKGNFPGRFSGRQFSNSRSEMNVSTLELGDSALYLCASSLAPYRLAGGDTQYFGPGTRLTVL.

The gene calls are TRBV6-6 and TRBJ1-4; the D is unclear. The V and J ends lost 0 bases and 8 bases respectively, with 13 bases between them. The CDR3 loop spans 15 amino acids. Germline CDR1 MNHNY, CDR2 SVGAGI (reference sequence). Written as DNA, the CDR3 is TGTGCCAGCAGTTACTCGTTGGGTATAAGCGAAAAACTGTTTTTT. Protein: CASSYSLGISEKLFF.

The chain links TRBV19 to TRBJ1-2, with D tentatively TRBD1 (5 bases). V lost 4 bases and J 4 bases, leaving 13 bases between the germline ends. The germline CDR1 and CDR2 sequences are LNHDA and SQIVND (reference sequence). This CDR3 is 14 amino acids long. CDR3 region: CASSTGTAVYGYTF. In DNA form, the CDR3 reads TGTGCCAGTAGTACCGGGACGGCGGTCTATGGCTACACCTTC.

This rearrangement joins TRBV15 to TRBJ1-4, with a tentative D call TRBD1 (5 bases). The germline CDR1 and CDR2 sequences are LNHNV and YYDKDF (reference sequence). The CDR3 extends over 15 amino acids. V was shortened by 5 bases and J by 1 base, with 11 bases between the two germline ends. DNA for the CDR3: TGTGCCACCAGCGGCCGGGGGATAACTAATGAAAAACTGTTTTTT. It encodes CATSGRGITNEKLFF.

This clone was counted between two and nine times. This CDR3 reads CASSARQGGSTDTQYF. In DNA, the CDR3 is TGTGCCAGCAGCGCACGCCAGGGGGGTTCCACAGATACGCAGTATTTT. The chain carries TRBV7-2 and TRBJ2-3, with a tentative D call TRBD1 (7 bases). The CDR3 runs 16 residues. Trimming left V 5 bases short and J 2 bases short, with 17 bases between. Germline V lookup: CDR1 SGHTA, CDR2 FQGNSA.

The rearrangement joins TRBV28 to TRBJ2-1; 7 bases align to TRBD2. The germline CDR1 and CDR2 sequences are MDHEN and SYDVKM. The CDR3 extends over 15 amino acids. V was pared by 3 bases and J by 5 bases, with 7 bases of the junction left unmatched. This chain's CDR3 is CASSLIQRGDNEQFF. The CDR3 region has the DNA TGTGCCAGCAGTTTGATTCAGCGGGGAGACAATGAGCAGTTCTTC. Full variable domain (outside the CDR3, taken from reference TRBV28 and TRBJ2-1): DVKVTQSSRYLVKRTGEKVFLECVQDMDHENMFWYRQDPGLGLRLIYFSYDVKMKEKGDIPEGYSVSREKKERFSLILESASTNQTSMYLCASSLIQRGDNEQFFGPGTRLTVL.

The CDR3 DNA follows: TGTGCCAGCAGTCCCCCGACGGCGGGGGTAGGGGGGGGCTATGGCTACACCTTC. Its protein product is CASSPPTAGVGGGYGYTF. V is TRBV28 and J is TRBJ1-2; perhaps TRBD1 as D (6 bases). Germline lookup yields CDR1 MDHEN and CDR2 SYDVKM. Trimming took 5 bases from V and 4 from J, leaving 26 bases between them. The CDR3 is 18 amino acids.

The chain employs TRBV1 and TRBJ1-5; TRBD1 was called by the table and not checked on the DNA. TRBV1 is marked as a pseudogene. The CDR3 sequence is 14 residues long. The CDR3 DNA reads TGCACCAGCAGCCAAGGGGCCCCCGGTCAGCCCCAGCATTTT. This gives the protein CTSSQGAPGQPQHF.